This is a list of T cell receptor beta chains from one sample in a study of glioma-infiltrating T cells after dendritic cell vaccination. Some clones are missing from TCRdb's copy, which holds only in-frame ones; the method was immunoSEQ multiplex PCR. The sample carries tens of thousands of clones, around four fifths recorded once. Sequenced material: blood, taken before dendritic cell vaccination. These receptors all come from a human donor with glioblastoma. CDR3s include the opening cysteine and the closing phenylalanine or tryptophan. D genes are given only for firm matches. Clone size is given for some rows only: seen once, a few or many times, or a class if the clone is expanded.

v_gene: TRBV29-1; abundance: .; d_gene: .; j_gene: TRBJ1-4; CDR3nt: TGCAGCGTTGAAGAGGGAGGAAAACTGTTTTTT; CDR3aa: CSVEEGGKLFF
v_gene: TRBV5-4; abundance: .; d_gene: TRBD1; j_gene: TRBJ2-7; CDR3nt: TGTGCCAGCAGCTCCCTCGGGGACAGCTACGAGCAGTACTTC; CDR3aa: CASSSLGDSYEQYF
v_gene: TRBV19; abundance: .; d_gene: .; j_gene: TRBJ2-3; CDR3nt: TGTGCCAGTAGCGGAGGTCTTGGAACAGATACGCAGTATTTT; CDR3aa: CASSGGLGTDTQYF
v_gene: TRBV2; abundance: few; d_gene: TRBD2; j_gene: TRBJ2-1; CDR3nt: TGTGCCAGCAGTGAGGGGACTAGGGGCCTACAGCAGTTCTTC; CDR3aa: CASSEGTRGLQQFF
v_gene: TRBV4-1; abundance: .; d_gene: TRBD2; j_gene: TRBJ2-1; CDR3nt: TGCGCCAGCAGCCTTCGGGCTAGCGGGGGGTATGAGCAGTTCTTC; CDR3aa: CASSLRASGGYEQFF
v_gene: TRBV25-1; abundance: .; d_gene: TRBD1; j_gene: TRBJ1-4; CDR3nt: TGTGCCAGCAGTCTGGACAGGGTGAATGAAAAACTGTTTTTT; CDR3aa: CASSLDRVNEKLFF
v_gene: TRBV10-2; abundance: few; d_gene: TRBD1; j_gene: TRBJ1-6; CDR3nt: TGCGCCACCCAACCCGCGGGACAGGGGTATTCACCCCTCCACTTT; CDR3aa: CATQPAGQGYSPLHF
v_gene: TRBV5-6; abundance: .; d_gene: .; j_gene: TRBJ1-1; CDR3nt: TGTGCCAGCAGCTTTTTGGGGCTGGGGCGCTCGGACACTGAAGCTTTCTTT; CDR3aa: CASSFLGLGRSDTEAFF
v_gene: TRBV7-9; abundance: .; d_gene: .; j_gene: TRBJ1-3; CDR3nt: TGTGCCAGCAGCTTCGCAGGGATGGGAAACACCATATATTTT; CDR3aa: CASSFAGMGNTIYF
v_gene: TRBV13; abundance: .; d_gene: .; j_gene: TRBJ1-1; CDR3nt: TGTGCCAGCAGCTTCACCGAGGACACTGAAGCTTTCTTT; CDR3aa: CASSFTEDTEAFF
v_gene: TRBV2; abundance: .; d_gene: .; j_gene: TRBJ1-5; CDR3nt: TGTGCCAGCAGCAGGACATCCGATAGCAATCAGCCCCAGCATTTT; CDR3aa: CASSRTSDSNQPQHF
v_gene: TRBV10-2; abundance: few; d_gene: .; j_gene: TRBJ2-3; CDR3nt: TGCGCCAGCAGAAGGGGCGATACGCAGTATTTT; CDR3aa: CASRRGDTQYF
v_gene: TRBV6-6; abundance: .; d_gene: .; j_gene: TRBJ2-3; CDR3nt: TGTGCCAGCAGTTACGGGACAACCATCACAGATACGCAGTATTTT; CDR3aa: CASSYGTTITDTQYF
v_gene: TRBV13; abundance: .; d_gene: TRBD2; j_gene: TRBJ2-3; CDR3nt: TGTGCCAGCAACCTTGGGCTAGCGGGGGGTGCAGATACGCAGTATTTT; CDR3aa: CASNLGLAGGADTQYF
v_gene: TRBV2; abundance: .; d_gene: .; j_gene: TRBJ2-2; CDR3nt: TGTGCCAGCAGTGGGGGCATCCTCACCGGGGAGCTGTTTTTT; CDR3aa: CASSGGILTGELFF
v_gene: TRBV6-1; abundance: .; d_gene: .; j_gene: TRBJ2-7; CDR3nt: TGTGCCAGCAGTGAAGGTGGCCGAAGCTACGAGCAGTACTTC; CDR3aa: CASSEGGRSYEQYF
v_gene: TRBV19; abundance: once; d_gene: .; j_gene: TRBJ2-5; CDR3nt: TGTGCCAGTAGTATCTCTAATGTTCAAGAGACCCAGTACTTC; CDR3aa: CASSISNVQETQYF
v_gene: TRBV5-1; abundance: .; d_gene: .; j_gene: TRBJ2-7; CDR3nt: TGCGCCAGCAGCGTCGACAGGTTTGGGGAGCAGTACTTC; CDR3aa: CASSVDRFGEQYF
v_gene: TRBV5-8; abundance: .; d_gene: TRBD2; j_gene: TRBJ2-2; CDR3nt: TGTGCCAGCAGCTCCATCAACTTAGCGGGGGCGTACACCGGGGAGCTGTTTTTT; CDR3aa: CASSSINLAGAYTGELFF
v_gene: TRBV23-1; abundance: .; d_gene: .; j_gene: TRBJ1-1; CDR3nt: TGCGCCAGCAGTCAACGGGTTACAGCTTTCTTT; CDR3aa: CASSQRVTAFF
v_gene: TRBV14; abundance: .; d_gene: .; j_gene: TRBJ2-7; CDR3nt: TGTGCCAGCAGCCAAGACAGGGCAACTCCCTACGAGCAGTACTTC; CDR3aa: CASSQDRATPYEQYF
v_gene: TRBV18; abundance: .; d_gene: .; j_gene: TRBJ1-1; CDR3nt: TGTGCCAGCTCACCACCAACGGGGGTAAGAAACACTGAAGCTTTCTTT; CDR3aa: CASSPPTGVRNTEAFF
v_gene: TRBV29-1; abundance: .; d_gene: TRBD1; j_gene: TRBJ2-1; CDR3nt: TGCAGCGCCGACAGGGGCCACAGATTCTCCTACAATGAGCAGTTCTTC; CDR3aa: CSADRGHRFSYNEQFF
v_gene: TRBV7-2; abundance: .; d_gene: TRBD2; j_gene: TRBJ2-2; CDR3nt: TGTGCCAGCAGCTTGACTAGCGGGAACACCGGGGAGCTGTTTTTT; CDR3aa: CASSLTSGNTGELFF
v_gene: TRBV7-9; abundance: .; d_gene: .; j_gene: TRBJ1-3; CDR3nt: TGTGCCAGCAGCGACCGGGTCCCAGGGCCCTCTGGAAACACCATATATTTT; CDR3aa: CASSDRVPGPSGNTIYF
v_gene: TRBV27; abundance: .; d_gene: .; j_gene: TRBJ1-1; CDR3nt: TGTGCCAGCAGTTTACTAGGGGGAAGGAACACTGAAGCTTTCTTT; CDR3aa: CASSLLGGRNTEAFF